Detailed here is one T cell receptor (beta chain). In the same sample, other DNA sequences code for this CDR3. This sample was included in a study of shared clonotypes between healthy human individuals. Clones were sequenced by immunoSEQ multiplex PCR, and TCRdb holds only the in-frame ones, with some missing. The sample carries about 2 million clones, roughly 94% recorded once. The CDR3 loop spans 14 amino acids. J was trimmed by 5 bases and V by 2 bases; bases with no gene match: 2. Germline V lookup: CDR1 MNHEY, CDR2 SVGAGI. Naive CD8 cells lacked CD45RO, underwent positive selection for CCR7 and left out terminally differentiated effector memory CD45RA+ cells.

The receptor's source is a man between 18 and 29 years old in good health. Material for sequencing was naive CD8+ T cells sorted from blood. The chain uses TRBV6-5 and TRBJ2-2; 7 nucleotides match TRBD2. CDR3 amino acids: CASSYDSGTGELFF. The DNA for the CDR3 is TGTGCCAGCAGTTACGATAGCGGGACCGGGGAGCTGTTTTTT.